This TCR beta chain was identified in a study of neurological immune-mediated disorders. This clonotype was recorded many times. For the unsorted libraries, 2 million PBMCs stored at -80 C served as input. Germline CDR1 is DFQATT and CDR2 is SNEGSKA (reference sequence). Between the trimmed V and J ends, which lost 3 bases and 4 bases, there was a span of 15 bases. This CDR3 has 14 amino acids. 5'RACE generated cDNA with 10-nucleotide random UMIs. Each sequencing run yielded over 180 million TCR-beta sequences from 15-18 subjects. One entry per CDR3 protein, called by TCRdb with MiXCR from the 5' RACE reads. The data hold 20,000 or so distinct CDR3 sequences, with roughly 2.5% observed a single time.

The receptor was isolated from a woman aged 18-35 years with multiple sclerosis. The J gene is TRBJ1-2, the V gene TRBV20-1; TRBD1 is a possible D gene (5 bases). Sample: PBMCs. The CDR3 sequence: CSASSPGTTYGYTF. CDR3 bases: TGCAGTGCTAGTAGTCCGGGGACCACCTATGGCTACACCTTC.